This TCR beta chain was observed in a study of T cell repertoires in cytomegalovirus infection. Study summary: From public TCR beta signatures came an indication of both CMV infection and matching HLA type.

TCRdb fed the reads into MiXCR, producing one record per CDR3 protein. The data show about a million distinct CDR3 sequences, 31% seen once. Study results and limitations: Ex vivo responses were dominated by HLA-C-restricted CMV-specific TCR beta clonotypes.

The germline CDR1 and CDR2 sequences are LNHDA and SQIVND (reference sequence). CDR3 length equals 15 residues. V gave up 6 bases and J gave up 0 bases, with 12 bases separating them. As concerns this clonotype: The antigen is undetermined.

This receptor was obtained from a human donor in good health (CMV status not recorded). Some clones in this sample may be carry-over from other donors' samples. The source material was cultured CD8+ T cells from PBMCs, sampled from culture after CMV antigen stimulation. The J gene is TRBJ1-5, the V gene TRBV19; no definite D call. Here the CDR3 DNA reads TGTGCCAGTAGCTCGACGGATTATAGCAATCAGCCCCAGCATTTT. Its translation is CASSSTDYSNQPQHF.